This T cell receptor (beta chain) was documented in a study of blood T cell repertoires in COVID-19. For the study at large: Samples taken during acute and convalescent COVID-19 were collected in the United States, Italy and Spain.

Germline trimming cut 6 bases from V and 1 base from J; bases unmatched to any gene: 1. CDR3 length: 14 amino acids. In germline, CDR1 is MDHEN, CDR2 SYDVKM. Produced via immunoSEQ multiplex PCR; TCRdb's table is partial and in-frame only. The top ten clones hold less than 3.5% of a sample with about 170,000 clones, just under 85% of them seen once. This clonotype originated in a woman older than 75 with COVID-19, enrolled during active disease. The sequencing sample was made of peripheral blood. The V and J genes are TRBV28 and TRBJ2-2, with TRBD1 matching over 8 bases. CDR3 in amino acids: CASRTGGNTGELFF. CDR3 nucleotides: TGTGCCAGCAGAACAGGGGGGAACACCGGGGAGCTGTTTTTT.